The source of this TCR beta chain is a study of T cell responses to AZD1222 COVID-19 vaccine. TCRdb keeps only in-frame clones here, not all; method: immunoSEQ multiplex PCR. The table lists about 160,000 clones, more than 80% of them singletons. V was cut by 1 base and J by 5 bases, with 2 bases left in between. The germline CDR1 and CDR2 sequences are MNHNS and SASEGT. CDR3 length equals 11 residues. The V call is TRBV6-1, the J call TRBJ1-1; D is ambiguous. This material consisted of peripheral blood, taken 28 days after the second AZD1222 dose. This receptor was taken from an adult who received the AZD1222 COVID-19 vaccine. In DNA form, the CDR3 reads TGTGCCAGCAGTGAAGGTACTGAAGCTTTCTTT. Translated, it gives CASSEGTEAFF.